This T cell receptor (beta chain) derives from a study of identical twins (dated by TCRdb to 2016 to 2017). For the study in its entirety: The study deep-sequenced TCR alpha and beta repertoires from monozygotic twins, unrelated adults of various ages and cord blood to test whether fetal clonotypes persist. Replicate twin experiments were performed at different times using different library preparation protocols to rule out contamination.

The protocol used for the library was 5' RACE. Reads for this sample came from an Illumina HiSeq 2000. A universal primer binding site was added through template switching, and the final cDNA carried a unique molecular identifier so that TCR cDNA molecules could be counted accurately. Specific primers in the conserved constant-segment region were used to synthesize first-strand cDNA for TCR alpha and beta chains. To control for contamination, every cDNA library was double barcoded, receiving both a SMART-Mk sample barcode and Illumina barcodes. TruSeq adapter sequences, together with Illumina sample barcodes, were added in two successive PCR steps. TCR alpha and beta cDNA libraries were sequenced on the Illumina HiSeq platform with custom primers. Per the authors' processing: MiGEC processed the raw reads to extract unique molecular identifiers, while MiXCR was used to determine the CDR3 positions. For each individual, recombination models were inferred using an EM algorithm with the repgenHMM and IGoR tools. Shared clonotype analysis was performed with the tcR package in R, normalizing sharing by the product of cloneset sizes. Out-of-frame nonproductive sequences were analyzed to study raw recombination free of thymic and clonal selection effects. TCRdb reworked the public reads: Q25 trimming with fastp, MiXCR clone assembly, productive beta chains retained. Rows merge per CDR3 protein into single entries with the most common DNA and genes. These V and J calls derive from TCRdb rather than the authors' analysis. The sample yields 1.5 million to 2 million distinct CDR3 sequences; around 33% were counted once. About 0.27% of the sample comes from the top ten.

All donors were healthy Caucasians. Study-wide findings and limitations: Fewer insertions were carried by abundant cord blood beta clonotypes, a similar but weaker trend appeared in young adult naive repertoires, and no such trend appeared in memory repertoires. Zero-insertion analyses could be partly confounded by invariant T cells such as MAIT and iNKT, though diverse VJ usage argued against such confounding for most clonotypes. In monozygotic twins, out-of-frame TCR alpha sharing was systematically underestimated by recombination models, although the models agreed with sharing between unrelated individuals. In beta out-of-frame sequences, excess twin sharing was weaker, because having fewer shared sequences lowered the signal-to-noise ratio. Compared with coincidental sharing between unrelated individuals, out-of-frame TCR alpha sequences shared between twins had an excess of sequences with low generation probability. Because the same donors could not be followed over many years, the conclusions depended on cross-sectional statistical analysis.

The CDR3 has 13 amino acids, counting the end cysteine and phenylalanine. Only the CDR3 part of the read is kept: 39 bases, read in frame from the first base. Looking up the germline V gene yields CDR1 MNHEY and CDR2 SVGAGI. A word on this clonotype: Its antigen is unknown. The germline gene is not matched at one end of the junction; a read error may be the cause.

This TCR derives from a newborn girl in good health. Sample: cord blood. Here the chain combines TRBV6-5 and TRBJ2-1, with no confidently assigned D gene. The DNA reads as follows: TGTGCCAGCAGTTATGGGGTGCGCAATGAGCAGATCTTC. This codes for CASSYGVRNEQIF.